This T cell receptor (beta chain) was documented in a study of regulatory T cells in long-lasting Graves disease. Study context: Antithyroid drug exposure in newly diagnosed Graves' patients had lasted under 3 months.

Construction of TCR beta libraries relied on iRepertoire HTBI primers and on Arm-PCR targeting CDR3 regions. TCRdb processed the multiplex PCR reads anew with MiXCR; each CDR3 protein has one entry. The sample carries hundreds of thousands of distinct CDR3 sequences, roughly 15% recorded once. A remark on this clonotype: The antigen remains undetermined.

Study-level results: Possibly, accuracy suffered from the small sample size.

Time point meaning: newly diagnosed GD, antithyroid drugs for less than 3 months. PBMC-derived RNA was used for the TCR library. The CDR3 consists of 15 residues. Losses at the gene ends were 3 bases for V and 7 bases for J; bases not matched to a gene: 6. Germline V gives CDR1 MNHGY, CDR2 SVAAGI. These data also featured in a second study, about T cells in Graves' hyperthyroidism and ophthalmopathy. That paper notes: Carried out on the TCR CDR3, a first-round RT-PCR used the HTBI primer set. Appearing also in blood were most of the thyroid clonotypes expanded above 0.001.

Here the sequenced sample was peripheral blood mononuclear cells (PBMCs), taken at new diagnosis, from a patient treated with antithyroid drugs. This TCR was sampled from a woman aged 25 to 39 with Graves disease. This chain connects TRBV6-9 to TRBJ2-1, with 10 bases identical to TRBD2. The CDR3 nucleotides read TGTGCCAGCAGTTACGATGCTAGCGGGAGTAATGAGCAGTTCTTC. Protein: CASSYDASGSNEQFF.